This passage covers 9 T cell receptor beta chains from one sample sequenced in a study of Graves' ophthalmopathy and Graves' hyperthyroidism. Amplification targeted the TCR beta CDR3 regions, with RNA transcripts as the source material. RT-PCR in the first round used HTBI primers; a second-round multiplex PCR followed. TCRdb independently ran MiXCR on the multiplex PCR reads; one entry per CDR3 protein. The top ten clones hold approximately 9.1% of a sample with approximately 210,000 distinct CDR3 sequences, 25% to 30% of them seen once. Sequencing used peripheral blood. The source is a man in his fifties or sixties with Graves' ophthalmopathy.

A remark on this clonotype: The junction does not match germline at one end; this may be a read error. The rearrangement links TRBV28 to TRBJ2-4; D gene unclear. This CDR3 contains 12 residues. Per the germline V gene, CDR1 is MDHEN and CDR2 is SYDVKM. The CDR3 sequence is CASSETKHIQYF. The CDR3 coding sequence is TGTGCCAGCAGTGAAACCAAACACATTCAGTACTTC. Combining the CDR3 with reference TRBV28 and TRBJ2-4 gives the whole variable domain DVKVTQSSRYLVKRTGEKVFLECVQDMDHENMFWYRQDPGLGLRLIYFSYDVKMKEKGDIPEGYSVSREKKERFSLILESASTNQTSMYLCASSETKHIQYFGAGTRLSVL.

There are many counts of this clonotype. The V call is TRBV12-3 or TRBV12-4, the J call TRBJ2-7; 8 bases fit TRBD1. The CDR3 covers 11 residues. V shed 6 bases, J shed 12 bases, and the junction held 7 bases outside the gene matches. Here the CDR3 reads CASSKDRDPYF. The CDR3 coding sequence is TGTGCCAGCAGCAAGGACAGGGATCCGTACTTC.

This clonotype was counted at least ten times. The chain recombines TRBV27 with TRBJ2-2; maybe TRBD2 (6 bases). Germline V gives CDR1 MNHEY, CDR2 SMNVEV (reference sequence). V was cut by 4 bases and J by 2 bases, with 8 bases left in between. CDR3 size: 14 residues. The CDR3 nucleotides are TGTGCCAGCAGTTCCGGGACTAACACCGGGGAGCTGTTTTTT. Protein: CASSSGTNTGELFF.

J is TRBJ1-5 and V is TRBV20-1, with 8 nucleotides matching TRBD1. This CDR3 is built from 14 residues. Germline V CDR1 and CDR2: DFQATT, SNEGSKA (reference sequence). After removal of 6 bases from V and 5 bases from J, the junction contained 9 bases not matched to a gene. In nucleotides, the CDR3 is TGCAGTGCCAGACCGGACAGGGCAGATCAGCCCCAGCATTTT. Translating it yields CSARPDRADQPQHF.

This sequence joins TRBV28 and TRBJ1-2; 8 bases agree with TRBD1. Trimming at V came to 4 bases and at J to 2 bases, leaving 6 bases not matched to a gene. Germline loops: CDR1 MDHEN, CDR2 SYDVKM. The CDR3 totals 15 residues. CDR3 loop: CASSYWTGLNYGYTF. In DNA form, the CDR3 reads TGTGCCAGCAGTTACTGGACAGGGCTAAACTATGGCTACACCTTC.

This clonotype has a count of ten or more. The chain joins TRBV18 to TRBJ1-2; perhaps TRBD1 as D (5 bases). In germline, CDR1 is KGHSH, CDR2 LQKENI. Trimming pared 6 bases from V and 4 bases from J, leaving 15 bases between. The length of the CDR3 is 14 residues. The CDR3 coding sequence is TGTGCCAGCTCGGACGGGACCGTGACCTATGGCTACACCTTC. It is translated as CASSDGTVTYGYTF.

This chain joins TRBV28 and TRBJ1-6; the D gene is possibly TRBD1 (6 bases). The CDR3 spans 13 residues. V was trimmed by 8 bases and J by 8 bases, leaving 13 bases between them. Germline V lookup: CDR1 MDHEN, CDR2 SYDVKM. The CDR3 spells CASEETGYSPLHF. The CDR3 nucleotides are TGTGCCAGCGAGGAGACAGGATATTCACCCCTCCACTTT.

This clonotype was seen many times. The CDR3 DNA follows: TGTGCCAGCACCCGGGACGGGCAAAAATATGGCTACACCTTC. This sequence encodes CASTRDGQKYGYTF. The V gene is TRBV6-5, the J gene TRBJ1-2; perhaps TRBD1 as D (5 bases). CDR3 size: 14 residues. Trimming removed 7 bases from V and 5 bases from J, with 17 bases in between. From germline, CDR1 is MNHEY and CDR2 SVGAGI.

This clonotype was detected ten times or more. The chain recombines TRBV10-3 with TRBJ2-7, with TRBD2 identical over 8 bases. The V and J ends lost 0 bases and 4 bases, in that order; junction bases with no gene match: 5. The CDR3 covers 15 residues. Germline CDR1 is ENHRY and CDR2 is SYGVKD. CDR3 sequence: CAISESGRGEYEQYF. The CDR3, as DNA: TGTGCCATCAGTGAGTCAGGGCGGGGGGAGTACGAGCAGTACTTC.